The clone carrying this T cell receptor beta chain was seen more than once but under ten times. The sample is drawn from a study of cytomegalovirus exposure and HLA in healthy donors. It was with 60 Vbeta and 13 Jbeta primers that the PCR ran. Libraries were prepared by immunoSEQ multiplex PCR; TCRdb keeps only in-frame clonotypes and omits some of them. The top ten hold 4% to 5% of the sample, which has 150,000 to 200,000 clones, 60% to 80% seen once. The junction had 3 bases not matched to a gene; V was cut back by 6 bases and J by 4 bases. This CDR3 has 13 amino acids. Germline V gives CDR1 MNHEY, CDR2 SVGAGI.

The TCR originated in a man aged 18-30 years in good health and CMV-seropositive. Sequenced input: PBMCs. V usage is TRBV6-5 and J usage is TRBJ1-1, with 9 bases aligning to TRBD1. The CDR3 spells CASRGTGRTEAFF. In DNA, the CDR3 is TGTGCCAGCAGAGGGACAGGGCGCACTGAAGCTTTCTTT.